Here is one TCR beta chain with its context. This entry is derived from a study of blood T cell repertoires in COVID-19. Background on the study: Sites across the United States, Italy and Spain contributed samples from acute and convalescent COVID-19.

Original data processing: By means of reference gene primer amplification, nucleated cell counts were estimated. Profiling relied on immunoSEQ multiplex PCR, and the TCRdb table lists in-frame clones only, not all of them. D and trimming were read from the DNA, whereas the V and J calls and clone size are those reported in that table. The table has 350,000 to 550,000 clones, approximately 90% seen once; the top ten hold 1.5% to 2%. Germline V lookup: CDR1 LGHDT, CDR2 YNNKEL (reference sequence). Trimming took 8 bases from V and 0 from J, leaving 13 bases between them. This CDR3 has 14 amino acids. Across 24 US areas, participants ranged in age from 18 to 89 years. Donors were grouped by their self-reported clinical history.

The TCR sequence derives from a woman aged 18-29 years with acute COVID-19. Sequencing used PBMCs or T cells enriched from blood (not recorded which). The chain recombines TRBV3-1 (or the pseudogene TRBV3-2) with TRBJ1-1; D may be TRBD1 (6 bases). Written as DNA, the CDR3 is TGTGCCAGCTTAGGGGGGGCCATGAACACTGAAGCTTTCTTT. Protein: CASLGGAMNTEAFF.